This TCR beta chain was identified in a study of shared clonotypes between healthy human individuals. The CDR3 has 14 amino acids. V lost 5 bases and J 7 bases, leaving 16 bases between the germline ends. Germline V CDR1 and CDR2: SEHNR, FQNEAQ (reference sequence). Broader study findings: The diversity represented, both genetic and in exposure history, was limited by few donors.

Per the original data handling: ImmunoSEQ only sent back junction sequences with no quality scores, so filtering was done differently. The repertoire was sequenced with immunoSEQ multiplex PCR; TCRdb's copy has only in-frame clones and lacks some. V and J calls and clone size are given by that table; D and trimming were obtained from the DNA. The sample holds fewer than 2.5 million clones, 93% seen once. In the case of this clone: The antigen is undetermined.

Sequenced: naive CD4+ T cells from PBMCs. Indicated subset: CD45RA+ positively selected. This chain connects TRBV7-9 to TRBJ2-3; no reliable D call. The TCR was taken from a man aged 18 to 29 in good health. Some clones in this sample may be carry-over from other donors' samples. CDR3 in amino acids: CASSPQASGYTQYF. Here the CDR3 DNA reads TGTGCCAGCAGCCCCCAGGCATCAGGATATACGCAGTATTTT.